One sample yielded the 18 T cell receptor beta chains listed below, sequenced in a study of beta chain features in type 1 diabetes. The whole isolated RNA underwent reverse transcription, so sequencing captured expressed TCRB transcripts. Some clones are missing from TCRdb's copy, which holds only in-frame ones; the method was immunoSEQ multiplex PCR. Seen here are hundreds of thousands of clones, roughly a sixth observed once, and the top ten hold about 0.025%. The sequencing sample was made of naive CD4+ T cells from blood. All receptors come from a woman in her late teens or twenties in good health.

This clone has just a few counts. The chain links TRBV7-2 to TRBJ2-1; no clear D. Trimming removed 2 bases from V and 7 bases from J, with 18 bases in between. Germline loops: CDR1 SGHTA, CDR2 FQGNSA. There are 16 residues in the CDR3. CDR3 sequence (DNA): TGTGCCAGCAGCTTACTCCCTCAGACAACCACGAATGAGCAGTTCTTC. Protein: CASSLLPQTTTNEQFF.

Only a few counts were recorded for this clone. J is TRBJ2-1 and V is TRBV6-1; 11 bases fit TRBD1. Germline V gene sequence: CDR1 MNHNS, CDR2 SASEGT. CDR3 length: 14 residues. Losses at the gene ends were 7 bases for V and 7 bases for J; bases not matched to a gene: 6. The CDR3 spells CASIRTGGLNEQFF. CDR3 bases: TGTGCCAGCATCCGGACAGGGGGCTTGAATGAGCAGTTCTTC.

This clone was seen only a few times. The same CDR3 also results from other DNA sequences found in this sample. For the CDR3, the DNA is TGTGCCAGCAGCTCATTAGCGGGAACCTACGAGCAGTACTTC. Translation: CASSSLAGTYEQYF. The rearrangement uses TRBV7-2 and TRBJ2-7; TRBD2 agrees at 8 bases. The junction had 4 bases not matched to a gene; V was cut back by 4 bases and J by 2 bases. Germline V CDR1 and CDR2: SGHTA, FQGNSA. This CDR3 comprises 14 residues.

The chain links TRBV19 to TRBJ2-5; D perhaps matches TRBD1 (7 bases). This CDR3 spans 15 amino acids. CDR1 and CDR2 from the germline V gene are LNHDA and SQIVND (reference sequence). Trimming cost V 1 base and J 5 bases, with 14 bases left between them. The CDR3 protein is CASSIALRGRETQYF. For the CDR3, the DNA is TGTGCCAGTAGTATAGCCCTCAGGGGGAGGGAGACCCAGTACTTC. The full variable domain, completed using reference TRBV19 and TRBJ2-5, is DGGITQSPKYLFRKEGQNVTLSCEQNLNHDAMYWYRQDPGQGLRLIYYSQIVNDFQKGDIAEGYSVSREKKESFPLTVTSAQKNPTAFYLCASSIALRGRETQYFGPGTRLLVL.

This clone has more than one count but fewer than ten. The gene calls are TRBV29-1 and TRBJ2-1, with D unresolved. Germline CDR1 and CDR2: SQVTM and ANQGSEA. V was pared by 4 bases and J by 7 bases, with 17 bases between. This CDR3 has 14 amino acids. This CDR3 reads CSVGLTGLSNEQFF. CDR3 bases: TGCAGCGTTGGCCTGACTGGGCTTTCGAATGAGCAGTTCTTC.

A few counts support this clone. The rearrangement joins TRBV25-1 to TRBJ2-1; TRBD2 matches at 13 bases. V lost 4 bases and J lost 5; bases outside the gene matches: 2. Germline V gene lookup returns CDR1 MGHDK and CDR2 SYGVNS. This CDR3 is built from 15 residues. The CDR3 DNA reads TGTGCCAGCAGTGTAGGGACTAGCGGGAACAATGAGCAGTTCTTC. Encoded protein: CASSVGTSGNNEQFF.

This chain uses TRBV4-2 with TRBJ2-7; D gene ambiguous. Trimming stripped 0 bases from V and 7 bases from J, with 7 bases between. The germline V gene has CDR1 LGHNA and CDR2 YNFKEQ. The CDR3 extends over 12 amino acids. The CDR3 here is CASSQDFREQYF. The DNA of the CDR3 is TGTGCCAGCAGCCAAGATTTTCGAGAGCAGTACTTC.

This chain connects TRBV10-3 to TRBJ2-7; 7 nucleotides line up with TRBD2. The CDR3 is made up of 15 amino acids. The germline V gene has CDR1 ENHRY and CDR2 SYGVKD. The J segment lost 2 bases and the V segment lost 3 bases, leaving 7 bases of the junction unmatched. The CDR3 DNA is TGTGCCATCAGTGATGGCCGGGGAGGGCCCTACGAGCAGTACTTC. It yields the protein CAISDGRGGPYEQYF.

V is TRBV7-9 and J is TRBJ2-1; TRBD1 matches at 9 bases. The CDR3 contains 14 residues. CDR1 is SEHNR, CDR2 FQNEAQ, per germline (reference sequence). V shed 5 bases and J 5 bases; nucleotides not matched to a gene: 4. The CDR3 region is CASSLGQGNNEQFF. For the CDR3, the DNA is TGTGCCAGCAGCCTGGGACAGGGAAACAATGAGCAGTTCTTC.

V gene TRBV18 combines with J gene TRBJ2-1; 10 positions agree with TRBD2. The CDR3 has 15 residues. V trimming: 4 bases; J trimming: 5 bases; junction bases outside the gene matches: 5. Germline CDR1 KGHSH, CDR2 LQKENI. CDR3 loop: CASSHWTSGNNEQFF. CDR3 DNA sequence: TGTGCCAGCTCACACTGGACTAGCGGTAACAATGAGCAGTTCTTC.

The CDR3 nucleotides read TGTGCCAGCAGACGAGGGGGTAGCGGAGGCTACGAGCAGTACTTC. It codes for CASRRGGSGGYEQYF. This chain connects TRBV14 to TRBJ2-7, with D perhaps assigned TRBD1 or TRBD2 (6 bases each). V was clipped by 6 bases and J by 3 bases, with 18 bases between them. CDR1 is SGHDN, CDR2 FVKESK, per germline. The CDR3 length is 15 residues. Combining the CDR3 with reference TRBV14 and TRBJ2-7 gives the whole variable domain EAGVTQFPSHSVIEKGQTVTLRCDPISGHDNLYWYRRVMGKEIKFLLHFVKESKQDESGMPNNRFLAERTGGTYSTLKVQPAELEDSGVYFCASRRGGSGGYEQYFGPGTRLTVT.

The chain is built from TRBV18 and TRBJ1-2; no clear D gene. The CDR3 sequence is 16 residues long. Trimming shortened V by 0 bases and J by 0 bases, and 11 bases separated the two germline ends. Germline CDR1 KGHSH, CDR2 LQKENI. In DNA form, the CDR3 reads TGTGCCAGCTCACCACCGGGAGCGTTAGCTAACTATGGCTACACCTTC. Its translation: CASSPPGALANYGYTF.

The chain uses TRBV4-2 and TRBJ1-1; D not resolved. The germline V and J ends were trimmed by 5 bases and 1 base, with 14 bases remaining between them. Germline lookup yields CDR1 LGHNA and CDR2 YNFKEQ. The CDR3 totals 15 residues. The CDR3 protein is CASSSRLGPNTEAFF. Written as DNA, the CDR3 is TGTGCCAGCAGCTCCCGACTAGGCCCGAACACTGAAGCTTTCTTT.

The CDR3 spells CASSETTNYGYTF. DNA for the CDR3: TGTGCCAGCAGCGAGACAACTAACTATGGCTACACCTTC. The rearrangement uses TRBV5-4 and TRBJ1-2; D remains ambiguous. Germline-derived CDR1 and CDR2 are SGHNT and YYREEE (reference sequence). Trimming stripped 4 bases from V and 0 bases from J, with 7 bases between. The length of the CDR3 is 13 residues.

This chain connects TRBV7-3 to TRBJ2-2; D could derive from TRBD1 or TRBD2 (6 bases each). This CDR3 is 15 amino acids long. Germline assignment: CDR1 SGHTA and CDR2 FQGTGA. The V end lost 5 bases, the J end lost 0 bases, and 10 bases lay between the germline ends. DNA for the CDR3: TGTGCCAGCAGCCCCGGGGGCCCGAACACCGGGGAGCTGTTTTTT. This codes for CASSPGGPNTGELFF.

Only a few counts were recorded for this clone. J is TRBJ1-2 and V is TRBV27; 10 bases line up with TRBD1. Per germline, CDR1 MNHEY and CDR2 SMNVEV (reference sequence). CDR3 length: 17 residues. V was clipped by 5 bases and J by 2 bases; unmatched bases: 11. In DNA form, the CDR3 reads TGTGCCAGCAGTCTAGCCCCTAGGGACAGGGGAAACTATGGCTACACCTTC. This sequence encodes CASSLAPRDRGNYGYTF.

V is TRBV28 and J is TRBJ2-3, with D unresolved. CDR3 length: 12 amino acids. Between the trimmed V and J ends, which lost 2 bases and 5 bases, there was a span of 5 bases. Germline V gene lookup returns CDR1 MDHEN and CDR2 SYDVKM. The CDR3, as DNA: TGTGCCAGCAGTTTAGCCGAAGATACGCAGTATTTT. Its translation is CASSLAEDTQYF. Using reference TRBV28 and TRBJ2-3 for the parts outside the CDR3, the full variable domain is DVKVTQSSRYLVKRTGEKVFLECVQDMDHENMFWYRQDPGLGLRLIYFSYDVKMKEKGDIPEGYSVSREKKERFSLILESASTNQTSMYLCASSLAEDTQYFGPGTRLTVL.

This sequence joins TRBV9 and TRBJ2-2, with D tentatively TRBD2 (6 bases). Deletions cut 5 bases from V and 2 bases from J, with 13 bases between. This CDR3 spans 15 amino acids. Germline CDR1 reads SGDLS; CDR2 reads YYNGEE. The CDR3 loop is CASRAAGGNTGELFF. For the CDR3, the DNA is TGTGCCAGCAGAGCAGCGGGCGGAAACACCGGGGAGCTGTTTTTT.